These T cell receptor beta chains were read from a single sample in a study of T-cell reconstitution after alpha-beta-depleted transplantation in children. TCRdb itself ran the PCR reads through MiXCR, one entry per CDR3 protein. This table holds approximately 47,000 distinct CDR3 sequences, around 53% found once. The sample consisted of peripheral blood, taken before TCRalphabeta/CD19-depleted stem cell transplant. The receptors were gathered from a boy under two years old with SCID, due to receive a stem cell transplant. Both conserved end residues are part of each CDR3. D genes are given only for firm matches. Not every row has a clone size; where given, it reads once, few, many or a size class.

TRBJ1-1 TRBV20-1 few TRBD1 TGCAGTGCGTCGCCCTACAGGGGGACGAACACTGAAGCTTTCTTT CSASPYRGTNTEAFF
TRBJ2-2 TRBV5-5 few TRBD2 TGTGCCAGCAGACTCGGTTTTCGGGGGGTATTCACCGGGGAGCTGTTTTTT CASRLGFRGVFTGELFF
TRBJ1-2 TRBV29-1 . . TGCAGCGTTGAGGGGGATTATGGCTACACCTTC CSVEGDYGYTF
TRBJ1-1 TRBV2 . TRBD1 TGTGCCAGCTGCGAATGGAACAGGGGGAACACTGAAGCTTTCTTT CASCEWNRGNTEAFF
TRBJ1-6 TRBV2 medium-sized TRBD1 TGTGCCAGCCTGACTGTCACTGGGACAGGGGGAGCAACCGGCCTTAATTCACCCCTCCACTTT CASLTVTGTGGATGLNSPLHF
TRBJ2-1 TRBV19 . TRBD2 TGTGCCAGTAGCCCTACTAGCGGGGGGGCCCATGAGCAGTTCTTC CASSPTSGGAHEQFF
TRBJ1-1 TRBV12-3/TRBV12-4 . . TGTGCCAGCAGTTCTAACAGGGACTCAGTGGCTTTCTTT CASSSNRDSVAFF
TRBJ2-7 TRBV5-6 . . TGTGCCAGCAGCCCCCAGGAGCATTACGAGCAGTACTTC CASSPQEHYEQYF
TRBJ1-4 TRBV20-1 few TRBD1 TGCAGTGCTAGTCCACCGGACAGGGCTAGTGAAAAACTGTTTTTT CSASPPDRASEKLFF
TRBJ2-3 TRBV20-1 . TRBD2 TGCAGTGCGGCTGGACTAGCGGGGGCGGTTGAGCAGTATTTT CSAAGLAGAVEQYF
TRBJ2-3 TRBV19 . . TGTGCCAGTAGGCCGGGGGCGGGTCGCACAGATACGCAGTATTTT CASRPGAGRTDTQYF
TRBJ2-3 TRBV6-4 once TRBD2 TGTGCCAGCAGTGACGGGAGGGCCGACACAGATACGCAGTATTTT CASSDGRADTDTQYF
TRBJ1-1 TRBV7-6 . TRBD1 TGTGCCAGCAGCGCGTGGACAGGGGGCACTGAAGCTTTCTTT CASSAWTGGTEAFF
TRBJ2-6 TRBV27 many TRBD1 TGTGCCAGCAGTCGGGACAGCTCTGGGGCCAACGTCCTGACTTTC CASSRDSSGANVLTF